This T cell receptor beta chain was captured by sequencing in a study of T cell responses to AZD1222 COVID-19 vaccine. The germline V gene encodes CDR1 MDHEN and CDR2 SYDVKM. The CDR3 is 15 amino acids. V lost 2 bases and J 5 bases, leaving 12 bases between the germline ends. Assay: immunoSEQ multiplex PCR; the TCRdb copy retains only in-frame clones and omits some. Of around 270,000 clones listed, 90% to 95% are singletons. Sequencing was performed on peripheral blood, taken 28 days after the second AZD1222 dose. J is TRBJ1-4 and V is TRBV28; perhaps TRBD1 as D (5 bases). This TCR came from an adult who received the AZD1222 COVID-19 vaccine. The CDR3 region is CASSLPRDQNEKLFF. For the CDR3, the DNA is TGTGCCAGCAGTTTACCCCGGGACCAAAATGAAAAACTGTTTTTT.